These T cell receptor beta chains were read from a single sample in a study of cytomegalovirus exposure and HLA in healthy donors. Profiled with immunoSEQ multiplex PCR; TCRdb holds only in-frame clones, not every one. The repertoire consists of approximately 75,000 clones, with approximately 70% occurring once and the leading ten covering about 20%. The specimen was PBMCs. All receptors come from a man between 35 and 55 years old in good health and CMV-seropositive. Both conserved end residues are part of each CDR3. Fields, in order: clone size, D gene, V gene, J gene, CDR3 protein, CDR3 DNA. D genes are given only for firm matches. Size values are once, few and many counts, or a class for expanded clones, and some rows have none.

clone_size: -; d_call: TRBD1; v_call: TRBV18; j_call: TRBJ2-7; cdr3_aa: CASSTTGSSYEQYF; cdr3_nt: TGTGCCAGCTCAACGACAGGGAGCTCCTACGAGCAGTACTTC
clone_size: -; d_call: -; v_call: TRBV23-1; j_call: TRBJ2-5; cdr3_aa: CASSQPRDTGRETQYF; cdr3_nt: TGCGCCAGCAGTCAACCTCGGGACACTGGACGAGAGACCCAGTACTTC
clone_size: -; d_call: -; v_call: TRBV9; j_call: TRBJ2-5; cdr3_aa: CAPTGALAWPKETQYF; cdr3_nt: TGTGCCCCCACGGGAGCTCTAGCCTGGCCCAAAGAGACCCAGTACTTC
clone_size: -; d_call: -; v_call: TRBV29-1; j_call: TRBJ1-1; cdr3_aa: CSGYRETEAFF; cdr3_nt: TGCAGCGGCTACAGGGAGACTGAAGCTTTCTTT
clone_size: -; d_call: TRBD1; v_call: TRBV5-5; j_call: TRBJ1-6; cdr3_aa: CASRETGTGDRRPLHF; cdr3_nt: TGTGCCAGCAGGGAGACTGGGACAGGGGATCGTAGACCCCTCCACTTT
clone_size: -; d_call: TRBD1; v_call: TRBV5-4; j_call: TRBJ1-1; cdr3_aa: CASSPTGQPLSEAFF; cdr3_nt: TGTGCCAGCAGCCCAACGGGACAGCCGTTATCGGAAGCTTTCTTT
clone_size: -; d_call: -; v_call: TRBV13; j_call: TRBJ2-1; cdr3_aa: CASSLGTLETYNEQFF; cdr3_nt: TGTGCCAGCAGCCTGGGGACATTGGAGACCTACAATGAGCAGTTCTTC
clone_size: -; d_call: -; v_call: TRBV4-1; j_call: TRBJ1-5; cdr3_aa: CASSQDVTQINQPQHF; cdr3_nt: TGCGCCAGCAGCCAAGATGTAACGCAGATTAATCAGCCCCAGCATTTT
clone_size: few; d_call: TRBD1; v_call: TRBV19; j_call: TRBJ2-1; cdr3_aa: CASTRQGQSVEQFF; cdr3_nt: TGTGCCAGTACCAGACAGGGGCAGTCAGTTGAGCAGTTCTTC
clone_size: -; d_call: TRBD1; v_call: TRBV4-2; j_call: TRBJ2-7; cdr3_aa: CASSHDRGHEQYF; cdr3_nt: TGTGCCAGCAGCCACGACAGGGGGCACGAGCAGTACTTC
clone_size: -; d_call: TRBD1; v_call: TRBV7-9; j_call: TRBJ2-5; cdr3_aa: CASSSQGARETQYF; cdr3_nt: TGTGCCAGCAGCTCTCAGGGGGCACGGGAGACCCAGTACTTC
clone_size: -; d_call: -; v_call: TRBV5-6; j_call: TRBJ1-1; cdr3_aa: CASSLWTQAGNTEAFF; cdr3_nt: TGTGCCAGCAGCCTTTGGACTCAAGCGGGGAACACTGAAGCTTTCTTT
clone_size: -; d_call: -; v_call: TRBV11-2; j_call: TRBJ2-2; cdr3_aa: CASSLVQNTGELFF; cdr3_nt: TGTGCCAGCAGCTTAGTACAGAACACCGGGGAGCTGTTTTTT
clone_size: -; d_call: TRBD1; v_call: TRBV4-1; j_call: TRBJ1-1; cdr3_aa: CASSQDDRGQTEAFF; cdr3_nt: TGCGCCAGCAGCCAAGATGACAGGGGACAAACTGAAGCTTTCTTT
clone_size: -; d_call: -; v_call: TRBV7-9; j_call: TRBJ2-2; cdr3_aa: CASSLRAVNTGELFF; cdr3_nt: TGTGCCAGCAGCCTTAGAGCTGTGAACACCGGGGAGCTGTTTTTT
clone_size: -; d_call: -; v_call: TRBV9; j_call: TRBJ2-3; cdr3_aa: CASSVDIATDTQYF; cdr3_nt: TGTGCCAGCAGCGTAGACATAGCCACAGATACGCAGTATTTT